This T cell receptor beta chain was found in a study of T cell clonotyping in hematopoietic cell transplantation. Data came from immunoSEQ multiplex PCR; TCRdb stores just in-frame clones and leaves some out. The table includes some 9,600 clones, about nine tenths detected once. On this clone: The antigen is unknown.

Germline CDR1 reads SGHRS; CDR2 reads YFSETQ. The CDR3 extends over 17 amino acids. The ends were cut back, 4 bases at V and 0 bases at J, with 17 bases in the middle. Study observations and caveats: Cells were unsorted, so CD4 and CD8 contributions were not separated.

Time point in this sample: recipient sample about 28 days before transplant, after cytoreduction. Samples: about 28 days before transplant, then days 30, 100 and 180 after. The chain employs TRBV5-1 and TRBJ1-3; D is unresolved. This sample comprised peripheral blood mononuclear cells, obtained before stem cell transplant. The TCR comes from a woman aged 50 to 60 with chronic myeloid leukemia. Some clones in this sample may be carry-over from other donors' samples. In DNA, the CDR3 is TGCGCCAGCAGCCCCTATAGAGGCAGTTCCTCTGGAAACACCATATATTTT. It is translated as CASSPYRGSSSGNTIYF.